Listed below are T cell receptor beta chains from one sample, sequenced in a study of T cells after yellow fever vaccination. TCRdb ran MiXCR on the 5' RACE reads and lists one entry per CDR3 protein. The sample includes about 130,000 distinct CDR3 sequences, about 8.8% seen only once; the top ten take about two fifths. This specimen was CD8+ T cells sorted from PBMCs, taken on the day of the yellow fever booster vaccination. The source is a man aged 18 to 35 who received the YFV17D yellow fever vaccine. CDR3s include the opening cysteine and the closing phenylalanine or tryptophan. The D gene is left open where the match is weak. Expanded clones are given a class, and other clones once, few, many or no size at all.

d_call	v_call	j_call	clone_size	cdr3_nt	cdr3_aa
.	TRBV4-3	TRBJ2-1	many	TGCGCCAGCAGCCAAGTCTCGTCGGGGAATGAGCAGTTCTTC	CASSQVSSGNEQFF
TRBD1	TRBV7-3	TRBJ2-3	.	TGTGCCAGCAGCACCCCCAAGGGGGCAGGGAATTTCACAGATACGCAGTATTTT	CASSTPKGAGNFTDTQYF
.	TRBV6-6	TRBJ2-4	few	TGTGCCAGCAGTTACTCCCTCGCGGGCAAAAACATTCAGTACTTC	CASSYSLAGKNIQYF
TRBD1	TRBV9	TRBJ1-6	few	TGTGCCAGCAGCGTAGGACAGGGGTCCTCACCCCTCCACTTT	CASSVGQGSSPLHF
.	TRBV7-8	TRBJ2-5	many	TGTGCCAGCAGCCCAACTAGTGGTGAGACCCAGTACTTC	CASSPTSGETQYF
.	TRBV6-2/TRBV6-3	TRBJ2-1	.	TGTGCCAGCGGGGGGTACAATGAGCAGTTCTTC	CASGGYNEQFF
.	TRBV7-3	TRBJ2-2	many	TGTGCCAGCAGCTTAGAGCTCCGGGACACCAACACCGGGGAGCTGTTTTTT	CASSLELRDTNTGELFF
TRBD2	TRBV9	TRBJ2-3	few	TGTGCCAGCAGCGCCCTCCCGCGGCTAGCGGGGAACACAGATACGCAGTATTTT	CASSALPRLAGNTDTQYF
.	TRBV6-5	TRBJ2-3	.	TGTGCCAGCAGTGGACCGGGCCCCAGCACAGATACGCAGTATTTT	CASSGPGPSTDTQYF
.	TRBV7-2	TRBJ2-1	.	TGTGCCAGCAGCTTAATGTCTGGCGAGGCCTACAATGAGCAGTTCTTC	CASSLMSGEAYNEQFF
TRBD1	TRBV6-5	TRBJ1-1	few	TGTGCCAGCAGTTCCGGGACAGGGACTGAAGCTTTCTTT	CASSSGTGTEAFF
.	TRBV6-2/TRBV6-3	TRBJ2-7	.	TGTGCCGTCGGGCCCTGGCTCTACGAGCAGTACTTC	CAVGPWLYEQYF
.	TRBV20-1	TRBJ1-5	few	TGCAGTGCTAGGCCCCGAGGGGTGAGCAATCAGCCCCAGCATTTT	CSARPRGVSNQPQHF
.	TRBV4-1	TRBJ1-1	few	TGCGCCAGCAGTCGATCGGGAGGCGCGAACACTGAAGCTTTCTTT	CASSRSGGANTEAFF
TRBD2	TRBV7-9	TRBJ2-7	.	TGTGCCAGCAGCTCTATTCTAGGGGTGAGCGGGGCATCCTACGAGCAGTACTTC	CASSSILGVSGASYEQYF
TRBD1	TRBV7-8	TRBJ2-1	.	TGTGCCAGCAGCTTGGGACAGTCTAGGACCAATGAGCAGTTCTTC	CASSLGQSRTNEQFF
TRBD1	TRBV12-3/TRBV12-4	TRBJ1-1	.	TGTGCCAGCAGTGCCGGGACAGGGGTTATCACTGAAGCTTTCTTT	CASSAGTGVITEAFF
TRBD1	TRBV7-6	TRBJ1-1	many	TGTGCCAGCAGCTTAGGACAGGGGTTATGGAACACTGAAGCTTTCTTT	CASSLGQGLWNTEAFF
TRBD1	TRBV27	TRBJ1-1	.	TGTGCCAGCAGTTTATTGCCAGGGGGCAACACTGAAGCTTTCTTT	CASSLLPGGNTEAFF
TRBD1	TRBV19	TRBJ1-1	few	TGTGCCAGTACCACGGGACAGGGGGCTGTGACTGAAGCTTTCTTT	CASTTGQGAVTEAFF
.	TRBV4-3	TRBJ1-4	.	TGCGCCAGCAGCCAAGATGCGGCCTTCCTTAATGAAAAACTGTTTTTT	CASSQDAAFLNEKLFF
.	TRBV7-2	TRBJ2-7	few	TGTGCCAGCAGCTTAGAGTTCAGCTCCTACGAGCAGTACTTC	CASSLEFSSYEQYF
.	TRBV6-9	TRBJ2-1	few	TGTGCCAGCAGTTTCTTCTTCAATGAGCAGTTCTTC	CASSFFFNEQFF
.	TRBV4-1	TRBJ2-1	few	TGCGCCAGCAGCCGACAGAACAATGAGCAGTTCTTC	CASSRQNNEQFF